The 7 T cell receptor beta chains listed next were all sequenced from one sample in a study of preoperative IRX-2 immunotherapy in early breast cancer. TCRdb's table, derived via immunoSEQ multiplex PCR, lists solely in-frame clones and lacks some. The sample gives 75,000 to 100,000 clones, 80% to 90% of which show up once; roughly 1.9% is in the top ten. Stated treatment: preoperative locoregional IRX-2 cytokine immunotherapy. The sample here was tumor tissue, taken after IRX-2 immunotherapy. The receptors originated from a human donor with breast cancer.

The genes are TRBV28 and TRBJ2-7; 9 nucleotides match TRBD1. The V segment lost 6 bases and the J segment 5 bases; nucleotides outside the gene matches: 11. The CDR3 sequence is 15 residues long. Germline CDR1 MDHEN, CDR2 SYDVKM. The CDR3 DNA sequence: TGTGCCAGCAGCCTCGATGGGACAGGGCCTAACGAGCAGTACTTC. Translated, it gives CASSLDGTGPNEQYF.

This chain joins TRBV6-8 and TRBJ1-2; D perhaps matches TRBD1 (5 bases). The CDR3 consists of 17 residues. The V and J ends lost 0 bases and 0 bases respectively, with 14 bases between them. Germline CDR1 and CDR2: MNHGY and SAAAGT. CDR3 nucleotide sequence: TGTGCCAGCAGTTACTCGAAGTGGGACTCCTCTAACTATGGCTACACCTTC. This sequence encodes CASSYSKWDSSNYGYTF.

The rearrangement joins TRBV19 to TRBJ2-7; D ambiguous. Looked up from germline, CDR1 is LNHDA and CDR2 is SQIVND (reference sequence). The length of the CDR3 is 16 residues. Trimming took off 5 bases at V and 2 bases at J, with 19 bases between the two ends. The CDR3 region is CASSLSTTVWTYEQYF. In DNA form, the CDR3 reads TGTGCCAGTAGTCTCTCCACCACGGTTTGGACCTACGAGCAGTACTTC.

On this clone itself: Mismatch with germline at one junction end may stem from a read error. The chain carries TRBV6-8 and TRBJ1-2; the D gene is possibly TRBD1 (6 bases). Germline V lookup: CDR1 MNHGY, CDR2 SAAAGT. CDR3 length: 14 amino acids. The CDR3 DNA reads TGTGCCAGCAGCTACTACGGGGGGCATAGTGGCTACACCTTC. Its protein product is CASSYYGGHSGYTF.

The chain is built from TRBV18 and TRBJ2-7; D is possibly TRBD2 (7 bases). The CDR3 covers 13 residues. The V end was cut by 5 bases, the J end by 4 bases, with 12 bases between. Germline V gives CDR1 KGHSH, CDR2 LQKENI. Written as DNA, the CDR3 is TGTGCCAGCTCATCTGAGGGGGGGTACGAGCAGTACTTC. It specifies CASSSEGGYEQYF.

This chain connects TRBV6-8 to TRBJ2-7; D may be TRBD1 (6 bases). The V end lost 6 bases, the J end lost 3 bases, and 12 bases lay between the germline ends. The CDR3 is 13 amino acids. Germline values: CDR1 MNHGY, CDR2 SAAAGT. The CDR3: CASSETGIYEQYF. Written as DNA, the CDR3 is TGTGCCAGCAGCGAAACAGGGATCTACGAGCAGTACTTC.

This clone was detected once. The CDR3 sequence is CASNPLSGDTGELFF. Written as DNA, the CDR3 is TGCGCCAGCAACCCACTCTCGGGAGACACCGGGGAGCTGTTTTTT. This sequence joins TRBV5-1 and TRBJ2-2; a possible D gene is TRBD2 (6 bases). Trimming took off 6 bases at V and 3 bases at J, with 15 bases between the two ends. CDR3 length equals 15 residues. Germline-derived CDR1 and CDR2 are SGHRS and YFSETQ.